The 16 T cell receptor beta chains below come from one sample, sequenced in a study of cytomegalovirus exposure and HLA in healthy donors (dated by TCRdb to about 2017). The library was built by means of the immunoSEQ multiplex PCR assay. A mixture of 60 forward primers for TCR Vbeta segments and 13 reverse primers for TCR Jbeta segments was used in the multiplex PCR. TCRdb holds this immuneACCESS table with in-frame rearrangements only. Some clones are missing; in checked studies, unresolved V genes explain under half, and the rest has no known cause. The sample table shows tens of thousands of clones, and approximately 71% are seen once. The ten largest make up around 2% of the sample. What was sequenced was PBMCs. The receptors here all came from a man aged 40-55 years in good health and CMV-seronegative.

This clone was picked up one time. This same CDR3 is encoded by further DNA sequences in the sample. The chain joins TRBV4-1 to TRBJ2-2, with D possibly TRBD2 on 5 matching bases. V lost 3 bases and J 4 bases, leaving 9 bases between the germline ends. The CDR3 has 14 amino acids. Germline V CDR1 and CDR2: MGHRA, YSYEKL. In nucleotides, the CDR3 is TGCGCCAGCAGCCAGCCGAGGGCCACCGGGGAGCTGTTTTTT. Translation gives CASSQPRATGELFF.

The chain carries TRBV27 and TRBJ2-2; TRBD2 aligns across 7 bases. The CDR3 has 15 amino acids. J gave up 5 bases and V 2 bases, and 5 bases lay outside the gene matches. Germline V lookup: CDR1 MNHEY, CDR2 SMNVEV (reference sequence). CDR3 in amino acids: CASSLTAGGTGELFF. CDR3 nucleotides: TGTGCCAGCAGTTTAACGGCCGGGGGGACCGGGGAGCTGTTTTTT.

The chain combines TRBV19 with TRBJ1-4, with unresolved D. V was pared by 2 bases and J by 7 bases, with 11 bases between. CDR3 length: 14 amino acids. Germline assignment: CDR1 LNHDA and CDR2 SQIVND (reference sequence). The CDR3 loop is CASSISQVPEKLFF. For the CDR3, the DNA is TGTGCCAGTAGTATAAGTCAGGTACCTGAAAAACTGTTTTTT.

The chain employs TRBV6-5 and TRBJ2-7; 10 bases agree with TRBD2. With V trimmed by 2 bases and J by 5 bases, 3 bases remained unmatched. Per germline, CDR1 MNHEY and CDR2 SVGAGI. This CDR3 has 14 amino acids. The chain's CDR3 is CASSYEREGHEQYF. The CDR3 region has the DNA TGTGCCAGCAGTTACGAGCGGGAGGGCCACGAGCAGTACTTC.

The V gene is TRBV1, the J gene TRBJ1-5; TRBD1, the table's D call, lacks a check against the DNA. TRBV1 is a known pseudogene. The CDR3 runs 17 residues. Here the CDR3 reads CISSHKTGQASNQPQHF. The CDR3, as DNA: TGCATCAGCAGCCACAAGACGGGACAGGCTTCTAATCAGCCCCAGCATTTT.

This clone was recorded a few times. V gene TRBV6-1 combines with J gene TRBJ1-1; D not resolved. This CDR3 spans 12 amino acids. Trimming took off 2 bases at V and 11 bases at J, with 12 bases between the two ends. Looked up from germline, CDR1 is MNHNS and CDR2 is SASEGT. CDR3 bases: TGTGCCAGCAGTGAATTAGGGCAGCGGGCTTTCTTT. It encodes CASSELGQRAFF.

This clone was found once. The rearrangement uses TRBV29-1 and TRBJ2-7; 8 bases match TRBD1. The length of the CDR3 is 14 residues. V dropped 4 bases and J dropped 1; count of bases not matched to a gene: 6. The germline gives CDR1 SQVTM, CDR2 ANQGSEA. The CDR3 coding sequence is TGCAGCGTTGGGGACAGGACCCAATCCTACGAGCAGTACTTC. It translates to CSVGDRTQSYEQYF.

This CDR3 is CASSYSAALNTEAFF. CDR3 DNA sequence: TGTGCCAGCAGTTACTCGGCAGCGCTGAACACTGAAGCTTTCTTT. This chain links TRBV6-5 with TRBJ1-1; no reliable D call. Trimming left V 0 bases short and J 0 bases short, with 8 bases between. CDR1 MNHEY and CDR2 SVGAGI come from the germline V gene. The CDR3 length is 15 residues.

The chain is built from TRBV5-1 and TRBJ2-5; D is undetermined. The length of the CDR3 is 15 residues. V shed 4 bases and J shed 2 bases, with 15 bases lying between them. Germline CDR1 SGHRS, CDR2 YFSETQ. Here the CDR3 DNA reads TGCGCCAGCAGCGCAGACCTAGGATTGCAAGAGACCCAGTACTTC. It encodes CASSADLGLQETQYF.

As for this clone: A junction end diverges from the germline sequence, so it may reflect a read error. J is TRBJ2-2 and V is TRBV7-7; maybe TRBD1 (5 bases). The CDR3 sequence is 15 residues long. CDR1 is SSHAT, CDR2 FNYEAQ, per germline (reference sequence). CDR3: CASSLGAGQTGELFF. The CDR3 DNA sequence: TGTGCTAGCAGCTTAGGGGCAGGTCAGACCGGGGAGCTGTTTTTT. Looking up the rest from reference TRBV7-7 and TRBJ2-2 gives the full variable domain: GAGVSQSPRYKVTKRGQDVTLRCDPISSHATLYWYQQALGQGPEFLTYFNYEAQPDKSGLPSDRFSAERPEGSISTLTIQRTEQRDSAMYRCASSLGAGQTGELFFGEGSRLTVL.

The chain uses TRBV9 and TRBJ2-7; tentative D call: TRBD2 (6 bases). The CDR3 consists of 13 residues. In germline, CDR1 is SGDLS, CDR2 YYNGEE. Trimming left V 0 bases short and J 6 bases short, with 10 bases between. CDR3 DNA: TGTGCCAGCAGCGTAGGGGACTTCAGCGAGCAGTACTTC. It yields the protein CASSVGDFSEQYF.

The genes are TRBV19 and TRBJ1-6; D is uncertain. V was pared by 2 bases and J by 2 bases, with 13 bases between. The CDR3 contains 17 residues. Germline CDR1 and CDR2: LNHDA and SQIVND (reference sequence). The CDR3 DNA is TGTGCCAGTAGTATAATGGAGAGGATCACCTATAATTCACCCCTCCACTTT. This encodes CASSIMERITYNSPLHF.

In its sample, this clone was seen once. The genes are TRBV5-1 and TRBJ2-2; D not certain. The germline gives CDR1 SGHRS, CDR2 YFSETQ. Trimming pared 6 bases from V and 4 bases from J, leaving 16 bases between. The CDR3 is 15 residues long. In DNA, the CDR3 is TGCGCCAGCAAGACAATAGGTCGTGCCACCGGGGAGCTGTTTTTT. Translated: CASKTIGRATGELFF.

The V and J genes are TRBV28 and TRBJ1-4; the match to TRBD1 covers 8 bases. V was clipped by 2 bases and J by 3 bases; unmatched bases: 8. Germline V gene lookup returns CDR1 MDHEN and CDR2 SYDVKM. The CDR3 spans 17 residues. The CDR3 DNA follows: TGTGCCAGCAGTTTAACAGGGGGGGGACGGTCTAATGAAAAACTGTTTTTT. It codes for CASSLTGGGRSNEKLFF.

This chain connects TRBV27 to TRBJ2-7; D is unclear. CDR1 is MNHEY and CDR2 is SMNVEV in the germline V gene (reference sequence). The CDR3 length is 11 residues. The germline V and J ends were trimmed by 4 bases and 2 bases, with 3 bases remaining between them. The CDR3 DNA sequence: TGTGCCAGCAGTTCCACCTACGAGCAGTACTTC. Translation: CASSSTYEQYF.

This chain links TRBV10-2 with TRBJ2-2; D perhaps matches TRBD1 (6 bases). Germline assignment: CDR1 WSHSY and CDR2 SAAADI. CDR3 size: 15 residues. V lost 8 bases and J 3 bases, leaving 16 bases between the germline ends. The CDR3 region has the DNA TGCGCCAGCGGCTCCAGGGGACGAGACACCGGGGAGCTGTTTTTT. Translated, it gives CASGSRGRDTGELFF.